Each of the 26 T cell receptor beta chains below was sequenced from the same sample in a study of T cells after yellow fever vaccination. Each CDR3 protein is one row after TCRdb ran MiXCR on the 5' RACE reads. In the table there are a few hundred thousand distinct CDR3 sequences, 7.5% to 9% of which are singletons. This specimen was CD4+ T cells sorted from PBMCs, taken 5 days after the yellow fever booster vaccination. The origin of the receptors is a man in his late teens or twenties who received the YFV17D yellow fever vaccine.

The chain uses TRBV24-1 and TRBJ2-1; possible D gene TRBD1, 6 bases. Germline values: CDR1 KGHDR, CDR2 SFDVKD. This CDR3 has 14 amino acids. With 4 bases removed from V and 4 bases from J, the gap between germline ends came to 10 bases. CDR3 region: CATSDQDSYNEQFF. The DNA for the CDR3 is TGTGCCACCAGTGACCAGGACAGTTACAATGAGCAGTTCTTC.

This clonotype was seen more than once but under ten times. The chain joins TRBV6-6 to TRBJ2-3, with D possibly matching TRBD1 (6 bases). Trimming left V 6 bases short and J 5 bases short, with 15 bases between. This CDR3 has 14 residues. Germline assignment: CDR1 MNHNY and CDR2 SVGAGI (reference sequence). The CDR3: CASRGASMVDTQYF. The CDR3 coding sequence is TGTGCCAGCAGGGGGGCCTCGATGGTAGATACGCAGTATTTT.

This clonotype was counted ten times or more. The chain is built from TRBV4-3 and TRBJ2-2, with D tentatively TRBD2 (6 bases). The CDR3 runs to 16 residues. Germline CDR1 LGHNA, CDR2 YSLEER. Trimming removed 0 bases from V and 1 base from J, with 9 bases in between. CDR3 DNA: TGCGCCAGCAGCCAAGAGCTAGCGATGAACACCGGGGAGCTGTTTTTT. Translating gives CASSQELAMNTGELFF.

Only a few counts were recorded for this clonotype. The V gene is TRBV24-1, the J gene TRBJ1-5; D gene uncertain. Per germline, CDR1 KGHDR and CDR2 SFDVKD. This CDR3 has 13 residues. V gave up 7 bases and J gave up 0 bases, with 6 bases separating them. The chain's CDR3 is CATSDSSNQPQHF. As DNA, the CDR3 is TGTGCCACCAGCGACTCTAGCAATCAGCCCCAGCATTTT.

This clonotype showed up just a few times. The chain is built from TRBV11-3 and TRBJ2-1; D assignment may be TRBD1 or TRBD2 (6 bases each). Germline V gives CDR1 SGHNT, CDR2 YENEEA. V dropped 5 bases and J dropped 7 bases, with 15 bases sitting between them. The CDR3 spans 14 residues. The chain's CDR3 is CASSPRLDRNEQFF. CDR3 nucleotides: TGTGCCAGCAGCCCTCGACTAGACAGGAATGAGCAGTTCTTC.

This clonotype has just a few counts. The rearrangement uses TRBV27 and TRBJ2-7; TRBD2 agrees at 8 bases. Trimming took 6 bases from V and 0 from J; bases not matched to a gene: 4. Germline assignment: CDR1 MNHEY and CDR2 SMNVEV (reference sequence). CDR3 size: 14 residues. CDR3 nucleotides: TGTGCCAGCAGGATGAGCGGGGGCTCCTACGAGCAGTACTTC. The encoded protein is CASRMSGGSYEQYF.

This clonotype was detected ten times or more. The rearrangement joins TRBV10-3 to TRBJ1-6; 8 nucleotides agree with TRBD1. Trimming removed 0 bases from V and 11 bases from J; junction bases left unmatched: 18. CDR1 is ENHRY, CDR2 SYGVKD, per germline. The CDR3 runs 19 residues. DNA of the CDR3: TGTGCCATCAGTGAGTCGAAAGTCTCGGACAGGGCTTATTCTCCACCCCTCCACTTT. It codes for CAISESKVSDRAYSPPLHF.

In its sample, this clonotype was seen a few times. The CDR3 region is CAISGDGDQPQHF. Here the CDR3 DNA reads TGTGCCATCAGCGGCGACGGAGATCAGCCCCAGCATTTT. The chain combines TRBV10-3 with TRBJ1-5; unclear D gene. V was pared by 6 bases and J by 5 bases, with 11 bases between. Germline V CDR1 and CDR2: ENHRY, SYGVKD. The CDR3 is 13 amino acids.

The sample holds a few counts of this clonotype. The rearrangement joins TRBV29-1 to TRBJ2-6, with 7 nucleotides matching TRBD1. In germline, CDR1 is SQVTM, CDR2 ANQGSEA. The CDR3 runs to 13 residues. The CDR3 sequence: CILGGAGANVLTF. The CDR3 region has the DNA TGCATCCTAGGGGGCGCTGGGGCCAACGTCCTGACTTTC.

The rearrangement joins TRBV4-1 to TRBJ2-5; possible D gene TRBD1, 5 bases. This CDR3 is built from 13 residues. The germline CDR1 and CDR2 sequences are MGHRA and YSYEKL. V was shortened by 1 base and J by 5 bases, with 8 bases between the two germline ends. CDR3 in DNA: TGCGCCAGCAGCCAAGTCCAGGGCGAGACCCAGTACTTC. Its translation is CASSQVQGETQYF.

This clonotype has just a few counts. The rearrangement joins TRBV20-1 to TRBJ1-2; D not resolved. The CDR3 contains 14 residues. Trimming stripped 0 bases from V and 12 bases from J, with 20 bases between. Per germline, CDR1 DFQATT and CDR2 SNEGSKA (reference sequence). The CDR3 sequence is CSARDGRHPEGDTF. CDR3 DNA sequence: TGCAGTGCTAGAGACGGGAGACACCCCGAGGGCGACACCTTC.

The chain links TRBV5-1 to TRBJ2-1; 8 positions match TRBD1. This CDR3 spans 14 amino acids. Germline values: CDR1 SGHRS, CDR2 YFSETQ. The ends lost 2 bases at V and 8 bases at J; junction bases unmatched: 6. The CDR3 spells CASSLARGRDEQFF. The CDR3 DNA reads TGCGCCAGCAGCTTAGCCAGGGGGCGGGATGAGCAGTTCTTC. Variable domain in full (rest from reference TRBV5-1 and TRBJ2-1): KAGVTQTPRYLIKTRGQQVTLSCSPISGHRSVSWYQQTPGQGLQFLFEYFSETQRNKGNFPGRFSGRQFSNSRSEMNVSTLELGDSALYLCASSLARGRDEQFFGPGTRLTVL.

This clonotype was found many times. The CDR3 DNA reads as TGTGCCAGCAGCCAGATGGGGCGGGGACAGGGGACGGGTGGCGACACTGAAGCTTTCTTT. It is translated as CASSQMGRGQGTGGDTEAFF. The chain recombines TRBV7-9 with TRBJ1-1, with 10 bases identical to TRBD1. CDR1 and CDR2 from the germline V gene are SEHNR and FQNEAQ (reference sequence). This CDR3 spans 20 amino acids. The V segment lost 5 bases and the J segment 3 bases; nucleotides outside the gene matches: 21.

V gene TRBV29-1 combines with J gene TRBJ2-2, with 8 bases lining up with TRBD2. After removal of 2 bases from V and 3 bases from J, the junction contained 5 bases not matched to a gene. CDR1 SQVTM and CDR2 ANQGSEA come from the germline V gene. There are 15 residues in the CDR3. The CDR3, as DNA: TGCAGCGTTGAACGACGGGGGGGATACACCGGGGAGCTGTTTTTT. Its protein is CSVERRGGYTGELFF.

The chain couples TRBV7-2 to TRBJ2-5; the D gene is possibly TRBD2 (6 bases). The CDR3 consists of 16 residues. The germline V gene encodes CDR1 SGHTA and CDR2 FQGNSA. V was cut by 5 bases and J by 5 bases, with 21 bases left in between. The CDR3 region has the DNA TGTGCCAGCAGCAAAAGTCGCGTCGGGGGTCGGGAGACCCAGTACTTC. It is translated as CASSKSRVGGRETQYF.

The chain joins TRBV4-1 to TRBJ1-5; D uncertain. Germline CDR1 is MGHRA and CDR2 is YSYEKL. Trimming removed 0 bases from V and 7 bases from J, with 7 bases in between. This CDR3 spans 13 amino acids. The CDR3 sequence is CASSQEEKQPQHF. DNA for the CDR3: TGCGCCAGCAGCCAAGAGGAAAAACAGCCCCAGCATTTT.

This clonotype has at least ten counts. The gene calls are TRBV30 and TRBJ2-5; D may be TRBD1 or TRBD2 (5 bases each). V lost 1 base to trimming and J lost 7 bases, with 7 bases between them. The CDR3 has 11 amino acids. CDR1 is GTSNPN, CDR2 SVGIG, per germline (reference sequence). This chain's CDR3 is CAWSGGATQYF. Here the CDR3 DNA reads TGTGCCTGGAGTGGAGGGGCGACCCAGTACTTC.

This clonotype was counted between two and nine times. The V gene is TRBV6-2 or TRBV6-3, the J gene TRBJ2-5; D is possibly TRBD1 or TRBD2 (6 bases each). With 6 bases removed from V and 3 bases from J, the gap between germline ends came to 11 bases. CDR1 and CDR2 (germline): MNHEY, SVGEGT. The CDR3 has 13 residues. The DNA for the CDR3 is TGTGCCAGCAGACCGAGGGGGGAAGAGACCCAGTACTTC. This translates into CASRPRGEETQYF.

As for this clonotype: A much larger clonotype is one base distant, so this may be a read error. The CDR3 DNA sequence: TGCGCCAGCAGCTTCCTACAGGGGACTGAAAAACTGTTTTTT. Its protein product is CASSFLQGTEKLFF. This chain connects TRBV5-1 to TRBJ1-4; 7 bases are a match to TRBD1. The V gene's germline CDR1 is SGHRS and CDR2 YFSETQ. Germline trimming cut 2 bases from V and 7 bases from J; bases unmatched to any gene: 5. This CDR3 contains 14 residues. Full variable domain (outside the CDR3, taken from reference TRBV5-1 and TRBJ1-4): KAGVTQTPRYLIKTRGQQVTLSCSPISGHRSVSWYQQTPGQGLQFLFEYFSETQRNKGNFPGRFSGRQFSNSRSEMNVSTLELGDSALYLCASSFLQGTEKLFFGSGTQLSVL.

This clonotype was found many times. V and J are TRBV18 and TRBJ1-2; the match to TRBD1 covers 7 bases. The germline V gene has CDR1 KGHSH and CDR2 LQKENI. This CDR3 is 13 amino acids long. The junction had 5 bases not matched to a gene; V was cut back by 6 bases and J by 4 bases. The CDR3 coding sequence is TGTGCCAGCTCCCAGGGGGTCGGCTATGGCTACACCTTC. Translating gives CASSQGVGYGYTF.

In its sample, this clonotype was seen many times. The rearrangement joins TRBV2 to TRBJ2-7, with 9 positions matching TRBD1. V dropped 8 bases and J dropped 5; count of bases not matched to a gene: 4. The CDR3 consists of 12 residues. Germline assignment: CDR1 SNHLY and CDR2 FYNNEI. This CDR3 is CASGTGINEQYF. CDR3 coding DNA: TGTGCCAGCGGGACAGGGATAAACGAGCAGTACTTC.

The chain is built from TRBV5-1 and TRBJ2-1; a weak D match, TRBD2 (7 bases). In germline, CDR1 is SGHRS, CDR2 YFSETQ. CDR3 size: 15 residues. The germline V and J ends were trimmed by 2 bases and 12 bases, with 21 bases remaining between them. The CDR3 sequence: CASSFGQTSPARQFF. The CDR3 nucleotides are TGCGCCAGCAGCTTCGGACAGACTAGCCCTGCTAGGCAGTTCTTC.

This clonotype came up a few times. The V and J genes are TRBV6-5 and TRBJ2-7; 7 bases agree with TRBD1. Looked up from germline, CDR1 is MNHEY and CDR2 is SVGAGI. The CDR3 is 14 amino acids. The ends lost 6 bases at V and 9 bases at J; junction bases unmatched: 14. CDR3 coding DNA: TGTGCCAGCAGACTCGGGACAGCATTCGACGGGCAGTACTTC. This translates into CASRLGTAFDGQYF.

This clonotype was recorded a few times. The chain carries TRBV4-3 and TRBJ1-2, with D possibly matching TRBD1 (6 bases). V lost 4 bases and J lost 4, with 19 bases in between. The CDR3 length is 16 residues. Germline values: CDR1 LGHNA, CDR2 YSLEER. The CDR3 spells CASSLLPDSPGYGYTF. The DNA for the CDR3 is TGCGCCAGCAGCCTACTACCGGACAGCCCTGGCTATGGCTACACCTTC.

The sample holds many counts of this clonotype. The gene calls are TRBV6-5 and TRBJ2-2; no reliable D call. The CDR3 is 12 residues long. Germline assignment: CDR1 MNHEY and CDR2 SVGAGI. Trimming took 6 bases from V and 1 from J, leaving 3 bases between them. CDR3 residues: CASRGNTGELFF. The CDR3 nucleotides read TGTGCCAGCAGGGGGAACACCGGGGAGCTGTTTTTT.

This clonotype was observed at least ten times. The genes are TRBV29-1 and TRBJ1-1, with D hard to call. This CDR3 region has 12 residues. V was clipped by 3 bases and J by 0 bases, with 5 bases between them. In germline, CDR1 is SQVTM, CDR2 ANQGSEA. The CDR3 DNA reads TGCAGCGTTGACCCCCTGAACACTGAAGCTTTCTTT. It translates to CSVDPLNTEAFF.